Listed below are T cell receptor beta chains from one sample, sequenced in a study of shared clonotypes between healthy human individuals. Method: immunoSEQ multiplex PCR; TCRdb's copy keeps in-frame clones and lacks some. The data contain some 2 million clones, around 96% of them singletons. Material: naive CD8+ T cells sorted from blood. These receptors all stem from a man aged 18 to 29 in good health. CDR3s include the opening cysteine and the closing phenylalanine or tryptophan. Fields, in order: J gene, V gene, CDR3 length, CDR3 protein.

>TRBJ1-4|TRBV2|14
CASSDGTVNEKLFF
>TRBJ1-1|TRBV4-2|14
CASSQDLSNTEAFF
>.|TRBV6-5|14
CASSEFGADYEQYF
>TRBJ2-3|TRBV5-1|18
CASSLDSGGAPSTDTQYF
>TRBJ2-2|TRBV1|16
CTSSQWFRGCTGELFF
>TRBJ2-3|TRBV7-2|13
CASREGSTDTQYF
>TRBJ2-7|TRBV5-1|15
CASSWTGTEYYEQYF
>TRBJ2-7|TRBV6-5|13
CASSPSITYEQYF
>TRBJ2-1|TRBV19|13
CASSGGRANEQFF
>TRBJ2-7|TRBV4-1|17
CASSQEPMTSGEYEQYF
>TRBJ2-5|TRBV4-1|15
CASSHKLANRETQYF
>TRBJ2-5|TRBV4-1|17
CASSQGETGIPSETQYF
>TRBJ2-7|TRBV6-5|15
CASSGTGEASYEQYF
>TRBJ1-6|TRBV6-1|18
CASSEALQGYSYNSPLHF
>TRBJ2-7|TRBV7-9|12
CASSTGSYEQYF
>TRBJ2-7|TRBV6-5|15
CASSPGQGISYEQYF
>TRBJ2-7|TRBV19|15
CASSDGLVHSYEQYF
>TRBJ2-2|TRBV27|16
CASSLFSGGRTGELFF
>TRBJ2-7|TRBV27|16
CASSLSAGKASYEQYF
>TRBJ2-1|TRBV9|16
CASSVPAMGSYNEQFF
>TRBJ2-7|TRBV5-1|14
CASSWSGDPYEQYF
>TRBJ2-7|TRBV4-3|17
CASSLWTSGGRDHEQYF
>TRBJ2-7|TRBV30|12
CAWEGPPHEQYF
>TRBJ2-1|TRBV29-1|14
CSVEGTSFGNEQFF
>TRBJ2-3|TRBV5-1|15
CASSLFGGGTDTQYF
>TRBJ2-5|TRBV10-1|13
CASSDRGSETQYF
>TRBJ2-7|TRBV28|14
CASHFRGGGYEQYF
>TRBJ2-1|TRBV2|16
CASRRGGQYLYNEQFF